This T cell receptor (beta chain) was recorded in a study of cytomegalovirus exposure and HLA in healthy donors. In the PCR, 60 Vbeta and 13 Jbeta primers were used. Only in-frame clones appear in the TCRdb table, and some are missing; sequencing was by immunoSEQ multiplex PCR. The sample gives 160,000 or so clones, 70% to 80% of which show up once; 1.4% is in the top ten. The V and J ends lost 4 bases and 13 bases, in that order; junction bases with no gene match: 12. Germline V gene sequence: CDR1 LNHDA, CDR2 SQIVND (reference sequence). The CDR3 spans 15 residues. Sequencing used PBMCs. The TCR sequence derives from a male donor in good health and CMV-seronegative. The chain is built from TRBV19 and TRBJ2-2; TRBD2 matches 10 bases. CDR3 amino acids: CASSKLAGPVGLLFF. CDR3 DNA sequence: TGTGCCAGTAGTAAACTAGCGGGACCAGTCGGTTTGCTGTTTTTT.